Presented here are 23 T cell receptor beta chains from one specimen sequenced in a study of blood T cell repertoires in COVID-19. Data came from immunoSEQ multiplex PCR; TCRdb stores just in-frame clones and leaves some out. The table includes about 50,000 clones, 86% detected once. Sequencing input: PBMCs or T cells enriched from blood (not recorded which). The receptors derive from a woman in her forties or fifties who had recovered from COVID-19.

The V gene is TRBV5-1, the J gene TRBJ1-4; D gene ambiguous. The V gene's germline CDR1 is SGHRS and CDR2 YFSETQ. The CDR3 length is 15 residues. Trimming removed 4 bases from V and 7 bases from J, with 17 bases in between. CDR3 sequence: CASSPGSGFVEKLFF. CDR3 bases: TGCGCCAGCAGCCCCGGGTCGGGGTTTGTTGAAAAACTGTTTTTT. The complete variable domain, with remaining parts taken from reference TRBV5-1 and TRBJ1-4, reads KAGVTQTPRYLIKTRGQQVTLSCSPISGHRSVSWYQQTPGQGLQFLFEYFSETQRNKGNFPGRFSGRQFSNSRSEMNVSTLELGDSALYLCASSPGSGFVEKLFFGSGTQLSVL.

The genes are TRBV6-1 and TRBJ2-1; D perhaps matches TRBD1 (5 bases). Trimming pared 0 bases from V and 9 bases from J, leaving 12 bases between. The CDR3 sequence is 14 residues long. CDR1 MNHNS and CDR2 SASEGT come from the germline V gene. The DNA of the CDR3 is TGTGCCAGCAGTGAAGCGCAGTTTAGGGGTGAGCAGTTCTTC. As protein: CASSEAQFRGEQFF.

The chain employs TRBV24-1 and TRBJ2-1, with TRBD2 as a possible D gene (5 bases). The CDR3 loop spans 12 amino acids. Trimming shortened V by 5 bases and J by 8 bases, and 9 bases separated the two germline ends. Germline CDR1 is KGHDR and CDR2 is SFDVKD. The CDR3 coding sequence is TGTGCCACCAGTGTAACGGGATATGAGCAGTTCTTC. The encoded protein is CATSVTGYEQFF.

This sequence joins TRBV3-1 (or the pseudogene TRBV3-2) and TRBJ2-5; 7 nucleotides align to TRBD1. The CDR3 length is 17 residues. The V gene end was trimmed by 1 base and the J gene end by 7 bases; junction bases not matched to a gene: 15. CDR1 is LGHDT, CDR2 YNNKEL, per germline (reference sequence). CDR3 protein: CASSQGSPDRAWGTQYF. CDR3 DNA sequence: TGTGCCAGCAGCCAAGGATCCCCCGACAGGGCGTGGGGGACCCAGTACTTC.

V is TRBV4-3 and J is TRBJ2-1; 10 nucleotides agree with TRBD2. The V gene's germline CDR1 is LGHNA and CDR2 YSLEER. The J segment lost 12 bases and the V segment lost 0 bases, leaving 8 bases of the junction unmatched. The CDR3 covers 15 residues. CDR3 DNA sequence: TGCGCCAGCAGCCAAGACCCGGCACTAGCGGGACGGCAGTTCTTC. This encodes CASSQDPALAGRQFF.

A few counts support this clone. The J gene is TRBJ2-3, the V gene TRBV19, with 9 bases fitting TRBD2. The CDR3 is made up of 15 amino acids. Germline values: CDR1 LNHDA, CDR2 SQIVND (reference sequence). The V and J ends lost 4 bases and 1 base, in that order; junction bases with no gene match: 3. CDR3 sequence: CASSKVAGGTDTQYF. The CDR3 DNA sequence: TGTGCCAGTAGTAAGGTAGCGGGAGGCACAGATACGCAGTATTTT. The full variable domain, rest sourced from reference TRBV19 and TRBJ2-3, is DGGITQSPKYLFRKEGQNVTLSCEQNLNHDAMYWYRQDPGQGLRLIYYSQIVNDFQKGDIAEGYSVSREKKESFPLTVTSAQKNPTAFYLCASSKVAGGTDTQYFGPGTRLTVL.

The chain carries TRBV4-1 and TRBJ2-5, with 9 bases lining up with TRBD1. Germline loops: CDR1 MGHRA, CDR2 YSYEKL. V lost 1 base to trimming and J lost 2 bases; unmatched junction nucleotides: 5. The CDR3 contains 16 residues. The CDR3: CASSQAGTGLQETQYF. The DNA of the CDR3 is TGCGCCAGCAGCCAAGCCGGGACAGGGTTACAAGAGACCCAGTACTTC.

The chain links TRBV3-1 (or the pseudogene TRBV3-2) to TRBJ2-4, with D maybe TRBD1 (6 bases). The CDR3 spans 13 residues. Per germline, CDR1 LGHDT and CDR2 YNNKEL (reference sequence). V lost 5 bases, J lost 2 bases, and 7 bases lay in between. CDR3 nucleotides: TGTGCCAGCAGCGGGGACACCAAAAACATTCAGTACTTC. This encodes CASSGDTKNIQYF.

CDR3 sequence (DNA): TGTGCCAGCAGCCAAGATTCGGCTAGAGGAACAGATACGCAGTATTTT. Protein: CASSQDSARGTDTQYF. The chain carries TRBV3-1 (or the pseudogene TRBV3-2) and TRBJ2-3, with no clear D. Trimming took off 0 bases at V and 3 bases at J, with 13 bases between the two ends. This CDR3 spans 16 amino acids. Germline V lookup: CDR1 LGHDT, CDR2 YNNKEL (reference sequence).

The rearrangement joins TRBV6-5 to TRBJ1-2; D remains unclear. CDR3 length: 13 amino acids. Trimming took 6 bases from V and 5 from J, leaving 13 bases between them. Germline V gene data show CDR1 as MNHEY and CDR2 as SVGAGI. The CDR3 DNA reads TGTGCCAGCAGCACGGGTGAACCTTATGGCTACACCTTC. This codes for CASSTGEPYGYTF.

The CDR3, as DNA: TGTGCCAGCAGTCCGCCATCCCGACAGGCCCCAGGGGAGACCCAGTACTTC. Protein: CASSPPSRQAPGETQYF. V and J are TRBV6-6 and TRBJ2-5; possible D gene TRBD1, 6 bases. Germline V gene data show CDR1 as MNHNY and CDR2 as SVGAGI (reference sequence). Trimming stripped 5 bases from V and 5 bases from J, with 24 bases between. The CDR3 sequence is 17 residues long.

This chain links TRBV11-2 with TRBJ2-7; 10 bases are shared with TRBD2. The CDR3 length is 17 residues. The germline V gene has CDR1 SGHAT and CDR2 FQNNGV. The V segment lost 5 bases and the J segment 2 bases; nucleotides outside the gene matches: 12. As DNA, the CDR3 is TGTGCCAGCAGCCGCGAGGGTGCTAGCGGGGGTACCTACGAGCAGTACTTC. This encodes CASSREGASGGTYEQYF. The variable domain in full, completed from reference TRBV11-2 and TRBJ2-7, reads EAGVAQSPRYKIIEKRQSVAFWCNPISGHATLYWYQQILGQGPKLLIQFQNNGVVDDSQLPKDRFSAERLKGVDSTLKIQPAKLEDSAVYLCASSREGASGGTYEQYFGPGTRLTVT.

The chain joins TRBV9 to TRBJ1-6; TRBD1 agrees at 10 bases. The CDR3 extends over 17 amino acids. V dropped 3 bases and J dropped 6; count of bases not matched to a gene: 9. CDR1 SGDLS and CDR2 YYNGEE come from the germline V gene. CDR3 sequence (DNA): TGTGCCAGCAGCGGTAGACAGGGGGCGCTCGCTAATTCACCCCTCCACTTT. Amino acids: CASSGRQGALANSPLHF.

This sequence joins TRBV4-2 and TRBJ2-1; 11 bases align to TRBD2. Germline-derived CDR1 and CDR2 are LGHNA and YNFKEQ. After removal of 0 bases from V and 15 bases from J, the junction contained 7 bases not matched to a gene. The CDR3 is 14 amino acids. The DNA of the CDR3 is TGTGCCAGCAGCCAAGACCCACTAGCGGGAGAGGGGTTCTTC. Protein: CASSQDPLAGEGFF.

The chain carries TRBV28 and TRBJ1-1, with D perhaps matching TRBD1 (5 bases). V lost 4 bases, J lost 1 base, and 16 bases lay in between. The length of the CDR3 is 16 residues. Per germline, CDR1 MDHEN and CDR2 SYDVKM. This CDR3 reads CASSSYAGPRNTEAFF. The CDR3 nucleotides read TGTGCCAGCAGTTCCTACGCGGGGCCGAGGAACACTGAAGCTTTCTTT.

The table lists this clone with a few counts. The chain carries TRBV19 and TRBJ1-6; D possibly corresponds to TRBD1 (5 bases). The V end lost 3 bases, the J end lost 9 bases, and 21 bases lay between the germline ends. Germline loops: CDR1 LNHDA, CDR2 SQIVND (reference sequence). The CDR3 is 17 residues long. As DNA, the CDR3 is TGTGCCAGTAGTATGGGTAGGGCAGGGTCGGAGGGTTCACCCCTCCACTTT. Encoded protein: CASSMGRAGSEGSPLHF.

This chain links TRBV7-9 with TRBJ1-4; TRBD1 matches at 11 bases. Looked up from germline, CDR1 is SEHNR and CDR2 is FQNEAQ (reference sequence). CDR3 size: 18 residues. V lost 1 base, J lost 2 bases, and 6 bases stayed unmatched. The CDR3 here is CASSLGWTGGVTNEKLFF. The CDR3 DNA sequence: TGTGCCAGCAGCTTAGGGTGGACAGGGGGCGTCACTAATGAAAAACTGTTTTTT.

This chain links TRBV5-5 with TRBJ1-5; D gene ambiguous. Germline CDR1 and CDR2: SGHKS and YYEKEE (reference sequence). V was shortened by 0 bases and J by 9 bases, with 16 bases between the two germline ends. The CDR3 consists of 15 residues. The CDR3 reads CASSLVGEGKRPQHF. The CDR3 coding sequence is TGTGCCAGCAGCTTGGTTGGGGAGGGTAAGCGGCCCCAGCATTTT.

The V gene is TRBV4-2, the J gene TRBJ1-5; D is unclear. Germline lookup yields CDR1 LGHNA and CDR2 YNFKEQ. The germline V and J ends were trimmed by 0 bases and 6 bases, with 15 bases remaining between them. CDR3 size: 16 residues. The CDR3 spells CASSQDPGFRSQPQHF. The CDR3 region has the DNA TGTGCCAGCAGCCAAGATCCGGGGTTTCGCAGTCAGCCCCAGCATTTT.

The V gene is TRBV19, the J gene TRBJ1-6, with 8 bases that match TRBD1. Germline loops: CDR1 LNHDA, CDR2 SQIVND (reference sequence). V lost 3 bases and J lost 7; bases outside the gene matches: 2. The CDR3 loop spans 14 amino acids. DNA for the CDR3: TGTGCCAGTAGTATTCAGGGGGCAAATTCACCCCTCCACTTT. Translating it yields CASSIQGANSPLHF. Together with reference TRBV19 and TRBJ1-6, the CDR3 gives the full variable domain: DGGITQSPKYLFRKEGQNVTLSCEQNLNHDAMYWYRQDPGQGLRLIYYSQIVNDFQKGDIAEGYSVSREKKESFPLTVTSAQKNPTAFYLCASSIQGANSPLHFGNGTRLTVT.

V is TRBV5-1 and J is TRBJ2-1; 8 bases are a match to TRBD2. This CDR3 has 15 residues. Germline assignment: CDR1 SGHRS and CDR2 YFSETQ. J gave up 7 bases and V 2 bases, and 8 bases lay outside the gene matches. DNA of the CDR3: TGCGCCAGCAGCTTTCTGTGGGGCGGGGGGAATGAGCAGTTCTTC. Protein sequence: CASSFLWGGGNEQFF.

The rearrangement uses TRBV27 and TRBJ2-2, with a weak D call TRBD1 (6 bases). V lost 6 bases to trimming and J lost 5 bases, with 25 bases between them. This CDR3 region has 18 residues. Germline CDR1 is MNHEY and CDR2 is SMNVEV (reference sequence). The CDR3 loop reads CASSQRSGTHFSTGELFF. CDR3 nucleotide sequence: TGTGCCAGCAGCCAACGATCCGGGACACATTTTTCGACCGGGGAGCTGTTTTTT.

The V and J genes are TRBV6-5 and TRBJ2-3; D is unresolved. V was trimmed by 2 bases and J by 7 bases, leaving 10 bases between them. The CDR3 consists of 13 residues. Germline loops: CDR1 MNHEY, CDR2 SVGAGI. CDR3 DNA sequence: TGTGCCAGCAGTTACCGAGGCTCCTATACGCAGTATTTT. Amino acid sequence: CASSYRGSYTQYF.